This TCR beta chain was profiled in a study of cytomegalovirus exposure and HLA in healthy donors. A multiplex PCR was run with 60 Vbeta primers and 13 Jbeta primers. Assay used: immunoSEQ multiplex PCR; TCRdb lists only in-frame clones, some missing. Altogether 150,000 to 200,000 clones are present, more than 65% being singletons, with the ten largest covering approximately 9.8%. The sequenced material came from PBMCs. This receptor was identified in a man aged 18 to 35 in good health and CMV-seropositive.

Written as DNA, the CDR3 is TGTGCCAGCAGCTCAAGGGACAGGGGGCCGGCTGAAGCTTTCTTT. Amino acids: CASSSRDRGPAEAFF. The rearrangement joins TRBV14 to TRBJ1-1; 12 bases agree with TRBD1. V was pared by 5 bases and J by 6 bases, with 7 bases of the junction left unmatched. Germline V gene data show CDR1 as SGHDN and CDR2 as FVKESK. The CDR3 extends over 15 amino acids.